The T cell receptor (beta chain) described here comes from a study of shared clonotypes between healthy human individuals. With respect to this clone: The sample holds other DNA sequences that translate to the same CDR3.

Assay: immunoSEQ multiplex PCR; the TCRdb copy retains only in-frame clones and omits some. The sample includes some 2.1 million clones, around 95% of them seen just once. CD8 cells classed as naive were CD45RO-negative and positively selected for CCR7, excluding terminally differentiated effector memory CD45RA+ cells. The V end was cut by 5 bases, the J end by 7 bases, with 6 bases between. The CDR3 is 11 residues long. Germline V gene lookup returns CDR1 LNHDA and CDR2 SQIVND (reference sequence). The receptor was derived from a man younger than 30 in good health. Some clones in this sample may be carry-over from other donors' samples. J is TRBJ2-1 and V is TRBV19; D uncertain. The specimen was naive CD8+ T cells from PBMCs. The CDR3 DNA is TGTGCCAGTAGTTTGGGGAATGAGCAGTTCTTC. Translating gives CASSLGNEQFF.